These T cell receptor beta chains were read from a single sample in a study of blood T cell repertoires in COVID-19. Clones were read by immunoSEQ multiplex PCR, and TCRdb kept only the in-frame ones, dropping some. The sample has 250,000 to 350,000 clones; 70% to 90% are singletons. The sequencing sample was made of peripheral blood. Source of these receptors: a woman in her 70s with COVID-19, enrolled during active disease. Both conserved end residues are part of each CDR3. Fields, in order: D gene, J gene, CDR3 length, V gene, clone size, CDR3 DNA, CDR3 protein. The D gene is left open where the match is weak. Where a row states a size, it is once, few, many or the class of an expanded clone; other rows omit it.

>.|TRBJ1-2|13|TRBV6-1|.
TGTGCCAGCAGTGAAACACAGGGCTCTGGCTACACCTTC
CASSETQGSGYTF
>.|TRBJ1-6|18|TRBV19|.
TGTGCCAGTAGGTTTCCCGGCGAGTGGGAGGCCTATAATTCACCCCTCCACTTT
CASRFPGEWEAYNSPLHF
>TRBD2|TRBJ2-5|18|TRBV2|.
TGTGCCAGCAGTCTAACGACTAGCGGGGGGACGTCCCAAGAGACCCAGTACTTC
CASSLTTSGGTSQETQYF
>.|TRBJ2-1|15|TRBV4-3|.
TGCGCCAGCAGCCAAGATACAGGGACCTACAATGAGCAGTTCTTC
CASSQDTGTYNEQFF
>.|TRBJ2-1|15|TRBV27|.
TGTGCCAGCAGTTTGGGGCTAGTCGTGGTGGATGAGCAGTTCTTC
CASSLGLVVVDEQFF
>.|TRBJ2-3|12|TRBV9|.
TGTGCCAGCAGCAGAAGCTCCGATACGCAGTATTTT
CASSRSSDTQYF
>.|TRBJ2-3|15|TRBV12-5|once
TGTGCTAGTGGCGACTCCAGAGAGGTCGTAGATACGCAGTATTTT
CASGDSREVVDTQYF
>TRBD1|TRBJ2-7|14|TRBV5-1|few
TGCGCCAGCAGCTTGGAGGGACAGTCCTACGAGCAGTACTTC
CASSLEGQSYEQYF
>.|TRBJ1-3|12|TRBV15|once
TGTGCCACCAGCAGAGATCGAACAGTGATATATTTT
CATSRDRTVIYF
>TRBD1|TRBJ2-7|13|TRBV19|once
TGTGCCAGTAGGGGACAGGGATCCTACGAGCAGTACTTC
CASRGQGSYEQYF
>TRBD1|TRBJ1-6|13|TRBV6-1|.
TGTGCCAGCAGTGAAGGACAGGGTCTTCCCCTCCACTTT
CASSEGQGLPLHF
>.|TRBJ2-3|15|TRBV14|.
TGTGCCAGCAGCCAAGTGCAGGGTTATACAGATACGCAGTATTTT
CASSQVQGYTDTQYF
>TRBD2|TRBJ2-7|16|TRBV4-3|.
TGCGCCAGCAGCCAAGGGGCGGGGGGGTCATCCTACGAGCAGTACTTC
CASSQGAGGSSYEQYF
>TRBD2|TRBJ2-7|15|TRBV4-2|.
TGTGCCAGCAGACCCCATCTAGCGGGGTCTTACGAGCAGTACTTC
CASRPHLAGSYEQYF
>.|TRBJ2-3|15|TRBV6-5|.
TGTGCCAGCAGTTACTCCTCGAGGGGCACAGATACGCAGTATTTT
CASSYSSRGTDTQYF
>TRBD2|TRBJ2-7|16|TRBV2|.
TGTGCCAGCTCCAGAGAAACGGCTAGCGGGGCCTACGAGCAGTACTTC
CASSRETASGAYEQYF
>.|TRBJ2-1|15|TRBV5-4|.
TGTGCCAGCAGTTACGGTTTTGGAGGGACCAATGAGCAGTTCTTC
CASSYGFGGTNEQFF
>TRBD2|TRBJ2-3|16|TRBV2|.
TGTGCCAGCAGTGAAGGCCTAGCGGGGCTAGCAGATACGCAGTATTTT
CASSEGLAGLADTQYF
>.|TRBJ1-4|13|TRBV7-8|.
TGTGCCAGCAGCCGCAGGGGATCTGAAAAACTGTTTTTT
CASSRRGSEKLFF
>.|TRBJ2-1|16|TRBV24-1|.
TGTGCCACCAGTGATTGGGCCGGGGGTTCCTACAATGAGCAGTTCTTC
CATSDWAGGSYNEQFF
>.|TRBJ1-6|15|TRBV5-1|.
TGCGCCAGCAGCGGGGTAGGGACAAGTAATTCACCCCTCCACTTT
CASSGVGTSNSPLHF
>.|TRBJ2-3|16|TRBV27|.
TGTGCCAGCAGTTTAGTTTCCGGGGTAAGCACAGATACGCAGTATTTT
CASSLVSGVSTDTQYF
>.|TRBJ1-3|16|TRBV7-8|.
TGTGCCAGCAGCTTACCCGTGACAGTAGATGGAAACACCATATATTTT
CASSLPVTVDGNTIYF
>TRBD1|TRBJ2-7|18|TRBV12-5|once
TGTGCTAGTGGTTTGGTACTTTCTAGCGGACAGGGGTTTTACGAGCAGTACTTC
CASGLVLSSGQGFYEQYF
>.|TRBJ2-1|11|TRBV30|.
TGTGCCTGGAGCCTATACAATGAGCAGTTCTTC
CAWSLYNEQFF
>TRBD1|TRBJ1-2|12|TRBV2|.
TGTGCCAGCAGAGAACGGACAGGCTCCTACACCTTC
CASRERTGSYTF
>.|TRBJ1-6|15|TRBV30|.
TGTGCCTGGCGAATACTTTCGACAGGAAATTCACCCCTCCACTTT
CAWRILSTGNSPLHF
>.|TRBJ1-2|14|TRBV2|.
TGTGCCAGCATCACCCACGTGGAGGCTCGTGGCTACACCTTC
CASITHVEARGYTF
>TRBD2|TRBJ2-7|14|TRBV6-5|.
TGTGCCAGCAGATCCCGGGGGGGCGGTAACGAGCAGTACTTC
CASRSRGGGNEQYF
>TRBD1|TRBJ1-2|13|TRBV6-5|.
TGTGCCAGCAGAGGACAGGGGGCAAGTGGCTACACCTTC
CASRGQGASGYTF
>.|TRBJ1-1|13|TRBV3-1/TRBV3-2|.
TGTGCCAGCAGCCTCCAGTTGAACACTGAAGCTTTCTTT
CASSLQLNTEAFF
>.|TRBJ1-6|17|TRBV7-2|.
TGTGCCAGCAGCTTAGATGCGATGAGCTCCTATAATTCACCCCTCCACTTT
CASSLDAMSSYNSPLHF
>.|TRBJ1-1|15|TRBV4-1|.
TGCGCCAGCAGCCACTCGAAAGGGGCTCTCTTGGGAGCTTTCTTT
CASSHSKGALLGAFF
>TRBD1|TRBJ2-7|15|TRBV9|.
TGTGCCAGCAGCGTAGAGACAGGGTGGGCCTACGAGCAGTACTTC
CASSVETGWAYEQYF
>.|TRBJ1-3|14|TRBV9|.
TGTGCCAGCAGCGAAACAGGGTTAGGAAACACCATATATTTT
CASSETGLGNTIYF
>.|TRBJ1-5|13|TRBV7-2|many
TGTGCCAGCAGCTTGGGCCCTTGGGAGCCCCAGCATTTT
CASSLGPWEPQHF
>.|TRBJ2-6|15|TRBV5-1|.
TGCGCCAGCAGCTTGGGAGGTACCGGGGCCAACGTCCTGACTTTC
CASSLGGTGANVLTF
>TRBD2|TRBJ2-7|15|TRBV5-1|.
TGCGCCAGCAGCTTGGATGCAGCGGGGAACTACGAGCAGTACTTC
CASSLDAAGNYEQYF
>TRBD1|TRBJ1-1|14|TRBV5-6|.
TGTGCCAGCAGCCGGGACAGGGGTCTTGGAGGAGCTTTCTTT
CASSRDRGLGGAFF
>TRBD1|TRBJ1-2|15|TRBV24-1|.
TGTGCCACCAGAGGAATGACAGGGGGGAACTATGGCTACACCTTC
CATRGMTGGNYGYTF
>.|TRBJ1-1|13|TRBV7-9|.
TGTGCCAGCAGCTATCCGGGGAACACTGAAGCTTTCTTT
CASSYPGNTEAFF
>.|TRBJ2-3|16|TRBV9|.
TGTGCCAGCAGCGAGAGGGGGAGAACTAGCACAGATACGCAGTATTTT
CASSERGRTSTDTQYF
>TRBD1|TRBJ1-3|15|TRBV18|.
TGTGCCAGCGCTCCGGGACAGAGCTCTGGAAACACCATATATTTT
CASAPGQSSGNTIYF
>TRBD1|TRBJ1-2|16|TRBV15|.
TGTGCCACCAGCAGAGGGACAGGTTTATCTAACTATGGCTACACCTTC
CATSRGTGLSNYGYTF
>TRBD1|TRBJ1-1|13|TRBV6-5|once
TGTGCCAGCAGTAACGACAGGGGCACTGAAGCTTTCTTT
CASSNDRGTEAFF
>TRBD1|TRBJ2-5|16|TRBV24-1|.
TGTGCCACCAGTGGCGGGACAGGGGGCTGGTGGGAGACCCAGTACTTC
CATSGGTGGWWETQYF
>TRBD1|TRBJ1-5|14|TRBV24-1|few
TGTGCCACCAGTGATGGGACAGTCAATCAGCCCCAGCATTTT
CATSDGTVNQPQHF
>.|TRBJ2-3|16|TRBV13|.
TGTGCCAGCAGCTCCCCGGGACCAGTGACTAGGGATACGCAGTATTTT
CASSSPGPVTRDTQYF
>TRBD1|TRBJ1-5|15|TRBV7-2|.
TGTGCCAGCAGCTTTGACAGGGGTAGCAATCAGCCCCAGCATTTT
CASSFDRGSNQPQHF
>.|TRBJ2-5|12|TRBV10-3|.
TGTGCCATCAGTGGCCAGGAAGAGACCCAGTACTTC
CAISGQEETQYF
>TRBD1|TRBJ1-3|17|TRBV4-2|.
TGTGCCAGCACACTTTCAGGGGGCCTAAACTCTGGAAACACCATATATTTT
CASTLSGGLNSGNTIYF
>.|TRBJ2-3|18|TRBV27|.
TGTGCCAGCAGTTTATGGTACAGTCCACTTAAAAGCACAGATACGCAGTATTTT
CASSLWYSPLKSTDTQYF
>.|TRBJ1-4|17|TRBV18|.
TGTGCCAGCTCACCACCGGACAGTTTGGTCACTAATGAAAAACTGTTTTTT
CASSPPDSLVTNEKLFF
>TRBD1|TRBJ2-5|15|TRBV6-5|.
TGTGCCAGCAGCCCGAACGACAGGGGCCAAGAGACCCAGTACTTC
CASSPNDRGQETQYF
>.|TRBJ2-1|14|TRBV5-1|few
TGCGCCAGCAGCTCCCAGGGGCAATACAATGAGCAGTTCTTC
CASSSQGQYNEQFF
>.|TRBJ2-2|18|TRBV3-1/TRBV3-2|.
TGTGCCAGCAGCCAAGCCAATGGGGGCGCGTTTCAGATCGGGGAGCTGTTTTTT
CASSQANGGAFQIGELFF
>TRBD1|TRBJ1-5|16|TRBV20-1|.
TGCAGTGCTAGTTCTCCGGACAGGCGGGGCAATCAGCCCCAGCATTTT
CSASSPDRRGNQPQHF
>.|TRBJ2-7|12|TRBV6-2/TRBV6-3|.
TGTGCCAGCAGCTTTAGCTCCTACGAGCAGTACTTC
CASSFSSYEQYF
>TRBD1|TRBJ1-2|16|TRBV5-1|.
TGCGCCAGCAGGATACCGCCCCCAGGACAGGGTTATGGCTACACCTTC
CASRIPPPGQGYGYTF